This passage covers 18 T cell receptor beta chains from one sample sequenced in a study of CXCR3-negative and CXCR3-positive naive CD8 T cells. Via 5' RACE with UMI labels, TRB cDNA libraries were prepared. TCRdb reprocessed the 5' RACE reads, with one entry per CDR3 protein and no DNA. The listing contains about 39,000 distinct CDR3 sequences. Sequencing used memory CD8+ T cells from blood. The source of these receptors is a human donor in good health. Some clones in this sample may be carry-over from other donors' samples.

The chain couples TRBV6-5 to TRBJ2-3; the TCRdb D gene call, TRBD1, has no DNA to confirm it. CDR3 length: 14 residues. Germline-derived CDR1 and CDR2 are MNHEY and SVGAGI. The chain's CDR3 is CASSWTGVTDTQYF.

The gene calls are TRBV27 and TRBJ2-7. The CDR3 loop spans 15 amino acids. From germline, CDR1 is MNHEY and CDR2 SMNVEV (reference sequence). CDR3 in amino acids: CASSLSISGTHEQYF.

J is TRBJ2-1 and V is TRBV27; TCRdb picks TRBD1, but there is no DNA to check that call. In germline, CDR1 is MNHEY, CDR2 SMNVEV (reference sequence). This CDR3 contains 15 residues. This CDR3 is CASSLRGQGWNEQFF.

This sequence joins TRBV24-1 and TRBJ1-1; no DNA is available, so the TRBD1 call from TCRdb remains unchecked. Germline assignment: CDR1 KGHDR and CDR2 SFDVKD. The CDR3 spans 14 residues. The CDR3 loop reads CATSDPAPNTEAFF.

V usage is TRBV11-2 and J usage is TRBJ2-2. Looked up from germline, CDR1 is SGHAT and CDR2 is FQNNGV. The CDR3 length is 16 residues. This chain's CDR3 is CASSLVFTGFTGELFF.

V gene TRBV7-9 combines with J gene TRBJ2-5; TCRdb returns TRBD1, unconfirmable since there is no DNA. Germline lookup yields CDR1 SEHNR and CDR2 FQNEAQ (reference sequence). The CDR3 spans 15 residues. CDR3 amino acids: CASSPLGTGKETQYF.

The chain joins TRBV4-1 to TRBJ2-1; the D call of TRBD2 rests on TCRdb alone, since no DNA is present to check it. The CDR3 consists of 16 residues. The germline V gene encodes CDR1 MGHRA and CDR2 YSYEKL. The CDR3 reads CASSYGLAGDLDEQFF.

The chain combines TRBV7-9 with TRBJ2-2; TCRdb outputs TRBD1, but without DNA this stays unchecked. The CDR3 totals 15 residues. Per germline, CDR1 SEHNR and CDR2 FQNEAQ (reference sequence). The CDR3 loop reads CASSPGTVNTGELFF. Full variable domain (outside the CDR3, taken from reference TRBV7-9 and TRBJ2-2): DTGVSQNPRHKITKRGQNVTFRCDPISEHNRLYWYRQTLGQGPEFLTYFQNEAQLEKSRLLSDRFSAERPKGSFSTLEIQRTEQGDSAMYLCASSPGTVNTGELFFGEGSRLTVL.

This sequence joins TRBV4-3 and TRBJ2-1; the TCRdb call, TRBD1, lacks DNA for checking. The CDR3 sequence is 19 residues long. Germline values: CDR1 LGHNA, CDR2 YSLEER. This CDR3 is CASSQDSSVGDRKDNEQFF.

CDR3 protein: CASSPRTVQETQYF. V gene TRBV12-3 or TRBV12-4 combines with J gene TRBJ2-5; TCRdb designates TRBD1, a call that cannot be tested without DNA. CDR3 length: 14 residues.

The chain has TRBV4-2 and TRBJ2-3; with no DNA, the TCRdb D assignment of TRBD2 cannot be verified. Germline lookup yields CDR1 LGHNA and CDR2 YNFKEQ. The CDR3 extends over 17 amino acids. The CDR3 loop reads CASSQDLLAAAHDTQYF.

The chain recombines TRBV12-3 or TRBV12-4 with TRBJ2-7; absent DNA, TCRdb's TRBD1 call cannot be checked. CDR3 length: 13 amino acids. CDR3 residues: CASRGDRGNEQYF.

The chain employs TRBV7-9 and TRBJ1-1; absent DNA, TCRdb's TRBD1 call cannot be checked. This CDR3 region has 13 residues. CDR1 is SEHNR, CDR2 FQNEAQ, per germline (reference sequence). This chain's CDR3 is CASSMQPGTEAFF.

The V call is TRBV7-9, the J call TRBJ1-1; absent DNA, TCRdb's TRBD1 call cannot be checked. The CDR3 totals 17 residues. Germline CDR1 reads SEHNR; CDR2 reads FQNEAQ (reference sequence). CDR3 residues: CASSLGDRGEVNTEAFF.

The V and J genes are TRBV29-1 and TRBJ2-2; TCRdb's assignment of TRBD1 cannot be checked, as there is no DNA. This CDR3 is built from 15 residues. Per the germline V gene, CDR1 is SQVTM and CDR2 is ANQGSEA. The chain's CDR3 is CSAVLRGRGTGELFF.

The J gene is TRBJ2-7, the V gene TRBV29-1. The germline V gene encodes CDR1 SQVTM and CDR2 ANQGSEA. The CDR3 has 12 residues. The CDR3: CSVEDRTYEQYF.

This clonotype is labeled medium-sized based on frequency. The V and J genes are TRBV6-4 and TRBJ2-3. The CDR3 covers 15 residues. Looked up from germline, CDR1 is MRHNA and CDR2 is SNTAGT. This chain's CDR3 is CASSDSSGGTDTQYF.

The chain couples TRBV10-3 to TRBJ1-2. The CDR3 length is 16 residues. The germline V gene encodes CDR1 ENHRY and CDR2 SYGVKD. The CDR3: CAIRGYFSRGDYGYTF.